The TCR beta chain under discussion was sequenced for a study of CD39 and CD103 CD8 tumor-infiltrating T cells. This table comes from immunoSEQ multiplex PCR, and its TCRdb copy is limited to in-frame clones, with some not included. This table holds roughly 15,000 clones, 80% to 95% found once. Germline V gene lookup returns CDR1 MGHRA and CDR2 YSYEKL. This CDR3 has 16 residues. V lost 0 bases, J lost 4 bases, and 4 bases stayed unmatched. The chain has TRBV4-1 and TRBJ2-1, with 9 bases that match TRBD2. The source material was CD8+ T cells sorted from blood. Subset described: total memory CD8 T cells (CD45RA-CCR7+/-) from blood or uninvolved lymph node. The TCR originated in a human donor with head and neck squamous cell carcinoma. The CDR3 DNA reads TGCGCCAGCAGCCAAGAGGCTAGCGGGAATTACAATGAGCAGTTCTTC. Amino acid sequence: CASSQEASGNYNEQFF.